This TCR beta chain was recovered during a study of T-cell reconstitution after alpha-beta-depleted transplantation in children. At least ten counts were recorded for this clonotype. Its specificity is not known. CDR1 is DFQATT, CDR2 SNEGSKA, per germline (reference sequence). V was clipped by 1 base and J by 4 bases, with 18 bases between them. This CDR3 comprises 16 residues. Unique molecular identifiers were used to barcode this TCRbeta library. TCRdb processed the PCR reads anew with MiXCR; each CDR3 protein has one entry. The table has under 300,000 distinct CDR3 sequences, more than 9% seen once. General study points: Reports say that about two months after transplant, the alpha-beta T cells came out of several hundred graft clones that had expanded. At the one-year point after transplant, T-cell counts and TCRbeta diversity were found to come mostly from T cells that had been newly produced.

The specimen was peripheral blood, collected 180 days after TCRalphabeta/CD19-depleted stem cell transplant. The rearrangement joins TRBV20-1 to TRBJ2-3; the D gene is possibly TRBD1 (7 bases). This TCR was sampled from a male patient aged 2 to 9 who had a stem cell transplant for chronic granulomatous disease, so the T cells may come from the graft donor. CDR3 region: CSARGRAGGRADTQYF. As DNA, the CDR3 is TGCAGTGCTAGAGGGCGGGCAGGGGGGAGAGCAGATACGCAGTATTTT.